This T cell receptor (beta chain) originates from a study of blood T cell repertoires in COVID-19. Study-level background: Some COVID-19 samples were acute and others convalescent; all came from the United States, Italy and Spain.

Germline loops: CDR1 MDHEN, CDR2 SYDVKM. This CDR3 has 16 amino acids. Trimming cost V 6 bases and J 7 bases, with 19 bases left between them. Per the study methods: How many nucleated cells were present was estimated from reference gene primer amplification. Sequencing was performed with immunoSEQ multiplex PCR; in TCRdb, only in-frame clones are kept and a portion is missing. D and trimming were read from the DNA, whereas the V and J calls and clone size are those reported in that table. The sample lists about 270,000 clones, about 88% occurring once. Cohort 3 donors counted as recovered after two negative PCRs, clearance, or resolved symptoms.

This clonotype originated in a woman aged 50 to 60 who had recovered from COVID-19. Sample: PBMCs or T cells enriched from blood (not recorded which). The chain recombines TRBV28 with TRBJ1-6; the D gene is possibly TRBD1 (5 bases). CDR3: CASSLPWGRRNSPLHF. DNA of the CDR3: TGTGCCAGCAGCCTACCTTGGGGCCGCCGAAATTCACCCCTCCACTTT.